What follows are 28 T cell receptor beta chains derived from one specimen sequenced in a study of T-cell reconstitution after alpha-beta-depleted transplantation in children. A library of TCRbeta sequences, prepared with unique molecular identifiers, was generated. TCRdb used MiXCR to reprocess the PCR reads, holding one entry per CDR3 protein. The sample holds about 500,000 distinct CDR3 sequences, over 25% seen once. The sample was PBMCs from the stem cell graft donor, taken from the stem cell graft. The receptors were sampled from a human donor who donated a stem cell graft to a child with aplastic anemia.

The rearrangement links TRBV4-2 to TRBJ2-5, with D possibly TRBD1 on 5 matching bases. Germline CDR1 is LGHNA and CDR2 is YNFKEQ. There are 15 residues in the CDR3. Deletions cut 4 bases from V and 0 bases from J, with 12 bases between. In nucleotides, the CDR3 is TGTGCCAGCAGCCGGACAACGGTACACCAAGAGACCCAGTACTTC. Residues: CASSRTTVHQETQYF.

This rearrangement joins TRBV5-1 to TRBJ2-7, with D uncertain. CDR1 and CDR2 (germline): SGHRS, YFSETQ. Trimming removed 4 bases at V and 9 bases at J, with 17 bases between. The CDR3 loop spans 13 amino acids. CDR3 nucleotide sequence: TGCGCCAGCAGCCAAGGGAATAGTGACGGGCAGTACTTC. This encodes CASSQGNSDGQYF.

V and J are TRBV24-1 and TRBJ2-2; D is unclear. Per the germline V gene, CDR1 is KGHDR and CDR2 is SFDVKD. Between the trimmed V and J ends, which lost 0 bases and 5 bases, there was a span of 6 bases. The CDR3 has 14 residues. The CDR3 region has the DNA TGTGCCACCAGTGATTTGGGTACTACCGGGGAGCTGTTTTTT. Protein product: CATSDLGTTGELFF.

CDR3 bases: TGTGCCAGCAGCTACCGCCCGGGCCCGTCGGGGGGCGAAAAACTGTTTTTT. This codes for CASSYRPGPSGGEKLFF. The rearrangement links TRBV7-8 to TRBJ1-4; D possibly corresponds to TRBD1 (6 bases). CDR1 is SGHVS, CDR2 FQNEAQ, per germline. The CDR3 loop spans 17 amino acids. With 4 bases removed from V and 8 bases from J, the gap between germline ends came to 23 bases.

This clonotype was picked up a small number of times. The chain is built from TRBV27 and TRBJ1-1, with no clear D. The CDR3 consists of 14 residues. CDR1 and CDR2 from the germline V gene are MNHEY and SMNVEV (reference sequence). V dropped 2 bases and J dropped 4 bases, with 11 bases sitting between them. The CDR3 sequence is CASSLSSGPTEAFF. For the CDR3, the DNA is TGTGCCAGCAGTTTAAGCTCTGGACCCACTGAAGCTTTCTTT.

The chain couples TRBV12-3 or TRBV12-4 to TRBJ2-1; D remains ambiguous. The CDR3 is 12 residues long. Trimming pared 6 bases from V and 12 bases from J, leaving 15 bases between. The CDR3 loop reads CASRAGRVRQFF. The CDR3 bases are TGTGCCAGCAGGGCCGGTCGGGTACGGCAGTTCTTC.

The chain couples TRBV30 to TRBJ2-1, with TRBD2 identical over 13 bases. Looked up from germline, CDR1 is GTSNPN and CDR2 is SVGIG (reference sequence). Trimming cost V 4 bases and J 10 bases; bases outside gene matches: 7. The CDR3 covers 14 residues. This CDR3 is CAWTLAGGPGEQFF. In DNA form, the CDR3 reads TGTGCCTGGACACTAGCGGGAGGGCCGGGAGAGCAGTTCTTC.

This clonotype is a singleton in its sample. The chain uses TRBV12-3 or TRBV12-4 and TRBJ1-1; D not resolved. The V end lost 7 bases, the J end lost 2 bases, and 11 bases lay between the germline ends. This CDR3 contains 13 residues. The CDR3 here is CASTAGPNTEAFF. The CDR3 nucleotides are TGTGCCAGCACGGCAGGCCCTAACACTGAAGCTTTCTTT.

This clonotype was found a few times. This sequence joins TRBV20-1 and TRBJ2-1, with 12 bases identical to TRBD2. The CDR3 contains 14 residues. V lost 4 bases and J lost 5; bases outside the gene matches: 3. CDR1 DFQATT and CDR2 SNEGSKA come from the germline V gene (reference sequence). CDR3 in DNA: TGCAGTGCTAAAGGACTAGCGGGGAACAATGAGCAGTTCTTC. It codes for CSAKGLAGNNEQFF.

The chain employs TRBV5-6 and TRBJ1-1; D remains ambiguous. Trimming removed 2 bases at V and 4 bases at J, with 15 bases between. The germline V gene has CDR1 SGHDT and CDR2 YYEEEE. CDR3 length: 15 residues. CDR3 sequence reads: CASSLLSGLGTEAFF. The DNA for the CDR3 is TGTGCCAGCAGCTTATTATCGGGGTTGGGCACTGAAGCTTTCTTT. Supplemented by reference TRBV5-6 and TRBJ1-1, the full variable domain reads DAGVTQSPTHLIKTRGQQVTLRCSPKSGHDTVSWYQQALGQGPQFIFQYYEEEERQRGNFPDRFSGHQFPNYSSELNVNALLLGDSALYLCASSLLSGLGTEAFFGQGTRLTVV.

V is TRBV20-1 and J is TRBJ2-3, with 7 bases aligning to TRBD2. CDR3 length equals 14 residues. The junction had 6 bases not matched to a gene; V was cut back by 6 bases and J by 0 bases. CDR1 DFQATT and CDR2 SNEGSKA come from the germline V gene (reference sequence). The CDR3 bases are TGCAGTGCCTATAGCGGGCCTAGCACAGATACGCAGTATTTT. Its translation is CSAYSGPSTDTQYF.

The chain carries TRBV3-1 and TRBJ2-5; TRBD2 is a possible D gene (5 bases). Deletions cut 1 base from V and 4 bases from J, with 19 bases between. There are 17 residues in the CDR3. Germline values: CDR1 LGHDT, CDR2 YNNKEL (reference sequence). The CDR3 region has the DNA TGTGCCAGCAGCCAAGCCCTTTCCGGGGTCTGGGCAGAGACCCAGTACTTC. Amino acids: CASSQALSGVWAETQYF.

The sample holds a few counts of this clonotype. V gene TRBV28 combines with J gene TRBJ2-7; tentatively, D is TRBD1 (6 bases). CDR3 length: 13 residues. The germline CDR1 and CDR2 sequences are MDHEN and SYDVKM. Trimming took off 1 base at V and 3 bases at J, with 7 bases between the two ends. The CDR3 sequence: CASSLFRGYEQYF. In DNA, the CDR3 is TGTGCCAGCAGTTTATTCAGGGGCTACGAGCAGTACTTC.

The chain couples TRBV4-3 to TRBJ2-1; the D gene is possibly TRBD2 (6 bases). The CDR3 contains 16 residues. V was shortened by 2 bases and J by 0 bases, with 11 bases between the two germline ends. CDR1 and CDR2 from the germline V gene are LGHNA and YSLEER. CDR3 sequence reads: CASSQIAVSSYNEQFF. Written as DNA, the CDR3 is TGCGCCAGCAGCCAAATAGCGGTGAGCTCCTACAATGAGCAGTTCTTC.

This rearrangement joins TRBV13 to TRBJ1-1; D call uncertain. The V end lost 1 base, the J end lost 4 bases, and 10 bases lay between the germline ends. The CDR3 extends over 14 amino acids. The germline V gene has CDR1 PRHDT and CDR2 FYEKMQ (reference sequence). The CDR3 reads CASSLEGESTEAFF. In nucleotides, the CDR3 is TGTGCCAGCAGCTTAGAAGGCGAAAGCACTGAAGCTTTCTTT.

This clonotype has just a few counts. The chain employs TRBV4-1 and TRBJ2-7; the D is unclear. The length of the CDR3 is 13 residues. V was trimmed by 1 base and J by 3 bases, leaving 7 bases between them. The germline CDR1 and CDR2 sequences are MGHRA and YSYEKL. The CDR3 loop reads CASSQGANYEQYV. In nucleotides, the CDR3 is TGCGCCAGCAGCCAAGGGGCTAACTACGAGCAGTACGTC.

This clonotype was observed a handful of times. V gene TRBV24-1 combines with J gene TRBJ2-3; D gene ambiguous. Trimming left V 2 bases short and J 7 bases short, with 6 bases between. CDR1 and CDR2 (germline): KGHDR, SFDVKD. CDR3 length: 12 residues. The CDR3 DNA reads as TGTGCCACCAGTGATTCCTTGAATACGCAGTATTTT. This gives the protein CATSDSLNTQYF.

V gene TRBV27 combines with J gene TRBJ2-7; a possible D gene is TRBD1 (6 bases). V lost 4 bases and J 0 bases, leaving 13 bases between the germline ends. CDR3 length: 15 residues. The germline gives CDR1 MNHEY, CDR2 SMNVEV (reference sequence). The CDR3 bases are TGTGCCAGCAGTTCACCGGACAGACGCTCCTACGAGCAGTACTTC. Amino acids: CASSSPDRRSYEQYF.

This sequence joins TRBV4-3 and TRBJ2-7, with D unclear. Germline CDR1 LGHNA, CDR2 YSLEER. This CDR3 is 13 amino acids long. V lost 4 bases and J lost 7, with 14 bases in between. The CDR3 is CASSRNHGREQYF. In DNA, the CDR3 is TGCGCCAGCAGCCGCAACCACGGGCGGGAGCAGTACTTC.

This clonotype was seen only a few times. The rearrangement uses TRBV24-1 and TRBJ2-3; no clear D gene. CDR3 length equals 13 residues. The germline gives CDR1 KGHDR, CDR2 SFDVKD. V shed 5 bases and J shed 5 bases, with 10 bases lying between them. The DNA for the CDR3 is TGTGCCACCAGTGCATCAAGTCTAGATACGCAGTATTTT. The encoded protein is CATSASSLDTQYF.

This clonotype has a handful of counts. The chain is built from TRBV5-6 and TRBJ2-7; 7 bases line up with TRBD2. Trimming at V came to 4 bases and at J to 2 bases, leaving 0 bases not matched to a gene. CDR1 is SGHDT and CDR2 is YYEEEE in the germline V gene. The CDR3 length is 12 residues. The CDR3 is CASSAGAYEQYF. The CDR3 nucleotides are TGTGCCAGCAGCGCGGGGGCCTACGAGCAGTACTTC. Supplemented by reference TRBV5-6 and TRBJ2-7, the full variable domain reads DAGVTQSPTHLIKTRGQQVTLRCSPKSGHDTVSWYQQALGQGPQFIFQYYEEEERQRGNFPDRFSGHQFPNYSSELNVNALLLGDSALYLCASSAGAYEQYFGPGTRLTVT.

This CDR3 reads CSSRRDNHRQETQYF. In DNA form, the CDR3 reads TGCAGCTCTCGGAGGGACAACCACCGCCAAGAGACCCAGTACTTC. This rearrangement joins TRBV29-1 to TRBJ2-5; tentatively, D is TRBD1 or TRBD2 (6 bases each). The ends were cut back, 8 bases at V and 1 base at J, with 20 bases in the middle. The germline gives CDR1 SQVTM, CDR2 ANQGSEA. CDR3 length equals 15 residues.

The V call is TRBV18, the J call TRBJ1-1; D unclear. The V gene's germline CDR1 is KGHSH and CDR2 LQKENI. V was cut by 3 bases and J by 0 bases, with 8 bases left in between. The CDR3 covers 14 residues. CDR3 in DNA: TGTGCCAGCTCACCGTCGACAATGAACACTGAAGCTTTCTTT. Amino acids: CASSPSTMNTEAFF.

This clonotype was picked up a small number of times. V and J are TRBV29-1 and TRBJ1-2; D remains ambiguous. CDR1 SQVTM and CDR2 ANQGSEA come from the germline V gene. V was shortened by 0 bases and J by 8 bases, with 16 bases between the two germline ends. The CDR3 is 14 residues long. The CDR3 DNA follows: TGCAGCGTTGAAGAACGGAATAGGGTCGGCGGCTACACCTTC. It is translated as CSVEERNRVGGYTF. The variable domain in full, with the rest retrieved from reference TRBV29-1 and TRBJ1-2, is SAVISQKPSRDICQRGTSLTIQCQVDSQVTMMFWYRQQPGQSLTLIATANQGSEATYESGFVIDKFPISRPNLTFSTLTVSNMSPEDSSIYLCSVEERNRVGGYTFGSGTRLTVV.

Only one count was recorded for this clonotype. The chain uses TRBV20-1 and TRBJ1-1, with 7 bases identical to TRBD1. CDR3 size: 15 residues. The V gene's germline CDR1 is DFQATT and CDR2 SNEGSKA (reference sequence). Trimming cost V 3 bases and J 1 base; bases outside gene matches: 8. The CDR3 region is CSASPTWTGNTEAFF. The CDR3 DNA reads as TGCAGTGCTAGTCCCACCTGGACAGGGAACACTGAAGCTTTCTTT.

The chain couples TRBV20-1 to TRBJ2-2, with D possibly TRBD2 on 6 matching bases. CDR1 and CDR2 from the germline V gene are DFQATT and SNEGSKA (reference sequence). The CDR3 is made up of 16 amino acids. V lost 3 bases to trimming and J lost 3 bases, with 17 bases between them. For the CDR3, the DNA is TGCAGTGCTAGGGACACCTCTGGCGGGGACACCGGGGAGCTGTTTTTT. It specifies CSARDTSGGDTGELFF.

Only a few counts were recorded for this clonotype. The chain employs TRBV11-2 and TRBJ1-1, with a weak D call TRBD1 (6 bases). The CDR3 sequence is 15 residues long. The germline gives CDR1 SGHAT, CDR2 FQNNGV. The germline V and J ends were trimmed by 4 bases and 0 bases, with 12 bases remaining between them. The CDR3 nucleotides are TGTGCCAGCAGCTCACAGGGTTCCTTGAACACTGAAGCTTTCTTT. Encoded protein: CASSSQGSLNTEAFF.

The V and J genes are TRBV11-3 and TRBJ1-1; D possibly corresponds to TRBD1 (6 bases). Germline CDR1 is SGHNT and CDR2 is YENEEA. Trimming took off 3 bases at V and 4 bases at J, with 9 bases between the two ends. The CDR3 spans 13 residues. CDR3 nucleotide sequence: TGTGCCAGCAGCTTCACAGGGCTCACTGAAGCTTTCTTT. Residues: CASSFTGLTEAFF.